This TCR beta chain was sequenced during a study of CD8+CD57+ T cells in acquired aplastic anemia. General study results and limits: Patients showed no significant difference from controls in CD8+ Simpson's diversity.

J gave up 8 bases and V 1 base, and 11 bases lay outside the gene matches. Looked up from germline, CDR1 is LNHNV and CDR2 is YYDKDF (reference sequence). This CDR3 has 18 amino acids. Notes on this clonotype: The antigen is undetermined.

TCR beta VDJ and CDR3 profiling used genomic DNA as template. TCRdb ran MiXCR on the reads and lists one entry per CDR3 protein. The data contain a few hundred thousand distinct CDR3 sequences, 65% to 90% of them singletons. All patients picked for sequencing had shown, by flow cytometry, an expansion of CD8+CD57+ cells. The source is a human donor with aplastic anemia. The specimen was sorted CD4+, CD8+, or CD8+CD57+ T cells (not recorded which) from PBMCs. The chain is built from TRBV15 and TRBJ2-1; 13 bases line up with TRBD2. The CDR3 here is CATSRGGLTSGGSDEQFF. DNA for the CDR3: TGTGCCACCAGCAGAGGCGGTTTGACTAGCGGGGGGAGCGATGAGCAGTTCTTC. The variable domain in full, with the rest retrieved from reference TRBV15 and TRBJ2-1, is DAMVIQNPRYQVTQFGKPVTLSCSQTLNHNVMYWYQQKSSQAPKLLFHYYDKDFNNEADTPDNFQSRRPNTSFCFLDIRSPGLGDTAMYLCATSRGGLTSGGSDEQFFGPGTRLTVL.